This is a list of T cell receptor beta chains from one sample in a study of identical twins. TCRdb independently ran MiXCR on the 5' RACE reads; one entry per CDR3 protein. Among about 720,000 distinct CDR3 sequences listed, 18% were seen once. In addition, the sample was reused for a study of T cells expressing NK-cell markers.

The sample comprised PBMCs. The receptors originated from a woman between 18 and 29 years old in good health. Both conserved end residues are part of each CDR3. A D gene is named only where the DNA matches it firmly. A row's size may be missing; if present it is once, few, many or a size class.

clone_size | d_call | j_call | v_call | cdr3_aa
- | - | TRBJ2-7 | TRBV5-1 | CASSPDPRDEQYF
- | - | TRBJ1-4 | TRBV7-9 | CASSHRPDTATNEKLFF
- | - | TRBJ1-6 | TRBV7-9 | CASSLGTGSQHSPLHF
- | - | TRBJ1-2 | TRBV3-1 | CASSQGLQGGYGYTF
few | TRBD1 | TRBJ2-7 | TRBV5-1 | CASSTRTGSYVEQYF
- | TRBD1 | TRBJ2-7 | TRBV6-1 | CASSMDRGRGYEQYF
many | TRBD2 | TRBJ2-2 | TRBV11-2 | CASSLRPSGGRNTGELFF
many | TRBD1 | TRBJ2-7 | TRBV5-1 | CASSVGTGLYEQYF
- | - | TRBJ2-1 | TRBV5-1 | CASSLGYSFYNEQFF
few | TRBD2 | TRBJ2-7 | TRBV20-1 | CSASAGVAYEQYF
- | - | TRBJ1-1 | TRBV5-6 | CASSHTIDRHENTEAFF
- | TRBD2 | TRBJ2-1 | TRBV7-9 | CASSLGPGGISYNEQFF
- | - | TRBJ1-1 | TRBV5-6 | CASSLSSLMNTEAFF
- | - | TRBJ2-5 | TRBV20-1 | CSASRQVNLQETQYF
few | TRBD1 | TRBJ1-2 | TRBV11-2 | CASSWDSRGYTF
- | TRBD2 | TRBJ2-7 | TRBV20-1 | CSAPLPAGGSSYEQYF
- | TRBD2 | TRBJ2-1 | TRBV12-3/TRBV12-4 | CASKTSGAFSEQFF
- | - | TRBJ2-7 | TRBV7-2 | CASSFLGRTSYKQYF
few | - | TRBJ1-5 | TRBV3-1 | CASSQDPPEPQHF
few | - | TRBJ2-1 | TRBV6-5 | CASSYWSSSSYNEQFF
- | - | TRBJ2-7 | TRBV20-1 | CSARGRNYEQYF
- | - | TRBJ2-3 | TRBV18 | CASSPPGSESTDTQYF
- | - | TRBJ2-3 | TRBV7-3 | CASSIGTTGDTQYF
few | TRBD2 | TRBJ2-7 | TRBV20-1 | CSARVGGRLSEQYF
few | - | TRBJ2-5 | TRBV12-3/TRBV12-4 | CASSSGRGPFNPAQYF
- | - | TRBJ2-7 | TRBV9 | CASSFNVGAGGEQYF
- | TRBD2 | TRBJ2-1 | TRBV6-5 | CASSYQLAAEQFF
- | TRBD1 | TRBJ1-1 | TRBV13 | CASTPARGTVPEAFF
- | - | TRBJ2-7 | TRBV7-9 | CASSYAPVLRSYEQYF
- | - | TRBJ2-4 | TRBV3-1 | CASSPYTEIYIQYF
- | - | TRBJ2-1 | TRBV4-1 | CASSQDIRGSRFF
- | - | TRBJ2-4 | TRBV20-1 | CSARHLGGEWLAKNIQYF
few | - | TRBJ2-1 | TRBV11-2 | CASSSPSRGNEQFF
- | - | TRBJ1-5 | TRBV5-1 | CASSLGDSQGQPQHF
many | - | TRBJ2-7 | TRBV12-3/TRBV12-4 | CASSPAWGTYEQYF
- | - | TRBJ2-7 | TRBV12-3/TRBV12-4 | CASRVRTDSYEQYF
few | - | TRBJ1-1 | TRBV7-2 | CASSLDNWTLDEAFF
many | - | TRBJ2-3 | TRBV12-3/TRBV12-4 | CASSLGGVDTQYF
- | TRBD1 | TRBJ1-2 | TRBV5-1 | CASSLDRGSSYTF
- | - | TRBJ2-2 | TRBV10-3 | CASQGSLNTGELFF
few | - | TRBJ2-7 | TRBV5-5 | CASSLARQGGPYEQYF
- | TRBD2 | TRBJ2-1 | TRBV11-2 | CASSFLSGRLNEQFF
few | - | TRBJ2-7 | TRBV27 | CASMSAVDEQYF
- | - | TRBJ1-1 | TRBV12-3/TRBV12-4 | CASRLGNMNTEAFF
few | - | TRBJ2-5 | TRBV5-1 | CASSHPMVVAETQYF
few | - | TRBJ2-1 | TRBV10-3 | CAISEYRASYNEQFF
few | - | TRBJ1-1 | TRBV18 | CASSPAVQGGTEAFF
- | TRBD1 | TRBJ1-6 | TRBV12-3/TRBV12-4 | CASSGQGLRSPLHF
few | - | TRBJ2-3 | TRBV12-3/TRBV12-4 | CASSLTSGNTDTQYF